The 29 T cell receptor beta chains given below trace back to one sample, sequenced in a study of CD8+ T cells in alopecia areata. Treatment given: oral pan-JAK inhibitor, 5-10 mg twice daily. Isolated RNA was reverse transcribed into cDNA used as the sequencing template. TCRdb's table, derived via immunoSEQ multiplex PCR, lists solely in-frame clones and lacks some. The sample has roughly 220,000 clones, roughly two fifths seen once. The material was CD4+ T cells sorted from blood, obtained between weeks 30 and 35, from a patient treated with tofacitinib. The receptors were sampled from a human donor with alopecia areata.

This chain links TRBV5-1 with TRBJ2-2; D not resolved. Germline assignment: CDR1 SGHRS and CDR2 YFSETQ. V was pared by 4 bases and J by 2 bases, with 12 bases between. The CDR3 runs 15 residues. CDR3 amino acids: CASSLSMANTGELFF. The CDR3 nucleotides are TGCGCCAGCAGCCTCTCCATGGCTAACACCGGGGAGCTGTTTTTT.

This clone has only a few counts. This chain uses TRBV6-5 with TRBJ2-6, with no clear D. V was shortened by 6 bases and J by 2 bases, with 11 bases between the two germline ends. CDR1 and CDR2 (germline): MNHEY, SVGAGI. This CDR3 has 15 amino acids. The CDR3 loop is CASSYDTTGANVLTF. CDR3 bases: TGTGCCAGCAGCTATGACACTACTGGGGCCAACGTCCTGACTTTC.

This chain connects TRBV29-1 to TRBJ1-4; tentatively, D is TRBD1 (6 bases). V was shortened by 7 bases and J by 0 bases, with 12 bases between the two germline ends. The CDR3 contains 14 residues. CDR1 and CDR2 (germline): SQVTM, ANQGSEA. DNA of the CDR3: TGCAGCGCAATTCCAGGGGCAACTAATGAAAAACTGTTTTTT. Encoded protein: CSAIPGATNEKLFF.

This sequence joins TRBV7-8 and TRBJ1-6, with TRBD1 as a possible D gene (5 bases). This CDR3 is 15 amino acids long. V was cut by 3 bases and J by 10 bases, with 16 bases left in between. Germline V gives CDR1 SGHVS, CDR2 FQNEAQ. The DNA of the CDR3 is TGTGCCAGCAGCTTTGGGGGTCCGGGAAACTCACCCCTCCACTTT. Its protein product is CASSFGGPGNSPLHF.

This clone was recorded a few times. The CDR3: CASSLVAPRSGQNNYGYTF. The CDR3 nucleotides read TGTGCCAGCAGCTTAGTAGCACCCCGATCCGGGCAGAACAACTATGGCTACACCTTC. The chain is built from TRBV7-8 and TRBJ1-2; D is undetermined. V gave up 1 base and J gave up 2 bases, with 23 bases separating them. Germline CDR1 reads SGHVS; CDR2 reads FQNEAQ. CDR3 size: 19 residues.

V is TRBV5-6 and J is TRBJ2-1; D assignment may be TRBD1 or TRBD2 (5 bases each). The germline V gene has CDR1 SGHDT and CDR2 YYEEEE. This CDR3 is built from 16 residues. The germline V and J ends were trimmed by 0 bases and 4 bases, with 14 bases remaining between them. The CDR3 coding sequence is TGTGCCAGCAGCTTGGTATCCGGGGCTATATACAATGAGCAGTTCTTC. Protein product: CASSLVSGAIYNEQFF. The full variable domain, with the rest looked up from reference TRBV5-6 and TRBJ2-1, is DAGVTQSPTHLIKTRGQQVTLRCSPKSGHDTVSWYQQALGQGPQFIFQYYEEEERQRGNFPDRFSGHQFPNYSSELNVNALLLGDSALYLCASSLVSGAIYNEQFFGPGTRLTVL.

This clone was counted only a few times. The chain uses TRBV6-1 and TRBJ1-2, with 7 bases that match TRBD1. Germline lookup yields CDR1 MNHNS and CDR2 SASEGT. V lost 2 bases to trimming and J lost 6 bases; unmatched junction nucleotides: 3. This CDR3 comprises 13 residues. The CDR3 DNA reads TGTGCCAGCAGTGAAACAGGGGTTGATGGCTACACCTTC. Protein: CASSETGVDGYTF.

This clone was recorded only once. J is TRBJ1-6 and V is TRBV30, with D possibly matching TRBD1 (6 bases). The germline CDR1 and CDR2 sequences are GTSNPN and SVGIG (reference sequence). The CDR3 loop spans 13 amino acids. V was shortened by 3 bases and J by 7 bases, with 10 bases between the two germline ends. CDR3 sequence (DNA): TGTGCCTGGAGCTCGGACAGAAATTCACCCCTCCACTTT. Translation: CAWSSDRNSPLHF. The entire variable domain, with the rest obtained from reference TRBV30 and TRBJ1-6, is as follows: SQTIHQWPATLVQPVGSPLSLECTVEGTSNPNLYWYRQAAGRGLQLLFYSVGIGQISSEVPQNLSASRPQDRQFILSSKKLLLSDSGFYLCAWSSDRNSPLHFGNGTRLTVT.

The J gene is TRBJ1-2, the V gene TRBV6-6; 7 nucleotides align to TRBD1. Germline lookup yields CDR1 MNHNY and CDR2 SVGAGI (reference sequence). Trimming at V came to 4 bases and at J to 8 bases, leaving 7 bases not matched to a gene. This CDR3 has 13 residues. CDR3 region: CASSFPRQGGYTF. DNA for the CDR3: TGTGCCAGCAGTTTTCCCAGACAGGGCGGCTACACCTTC.

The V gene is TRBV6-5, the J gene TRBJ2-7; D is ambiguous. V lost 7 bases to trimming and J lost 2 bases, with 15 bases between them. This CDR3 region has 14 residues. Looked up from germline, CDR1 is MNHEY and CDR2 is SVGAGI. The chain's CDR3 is CASTLGPPTYEQYF. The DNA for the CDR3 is TGTGCCAGCACTCTCGGACCCCCTACCTACGAGCAGTACTTC.

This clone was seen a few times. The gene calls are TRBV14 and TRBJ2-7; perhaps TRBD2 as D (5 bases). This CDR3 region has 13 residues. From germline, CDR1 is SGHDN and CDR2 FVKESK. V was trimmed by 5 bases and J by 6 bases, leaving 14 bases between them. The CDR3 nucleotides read TGTGCCAGCAGCTACCGGGGTTCGGGCGAGCAGTACTTC. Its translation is CASSYRGSGEQYF. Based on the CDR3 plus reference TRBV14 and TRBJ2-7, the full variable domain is EAGVTQFPSHSVIEKGQTVTLRCDPISGHDNLYWYRRVMGKEIKFLLHFVKESKQDESGMPNNRFLAERTGGTYSTLKVQPAELEDSGVYFCASSYRGSGEQYFGPGTRLTVT.

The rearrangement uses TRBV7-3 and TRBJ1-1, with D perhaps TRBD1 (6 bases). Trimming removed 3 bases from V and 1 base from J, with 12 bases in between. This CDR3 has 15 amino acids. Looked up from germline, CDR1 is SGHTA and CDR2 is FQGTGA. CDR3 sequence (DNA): TGTGCCAGCAGCTTTTCGGGCAGGGGGAACACTGAAGCTTTCTTT. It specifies CASSFSGRGNTEAFF.

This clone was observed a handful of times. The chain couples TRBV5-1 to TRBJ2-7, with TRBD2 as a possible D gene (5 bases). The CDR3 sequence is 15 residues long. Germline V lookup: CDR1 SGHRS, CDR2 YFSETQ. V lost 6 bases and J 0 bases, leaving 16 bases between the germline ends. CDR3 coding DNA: TGCGCCAGCAACCTATTAGCGAGGAGCTCCTACGAGCAGTACTTC. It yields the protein CASNLLARSSYEQYF.

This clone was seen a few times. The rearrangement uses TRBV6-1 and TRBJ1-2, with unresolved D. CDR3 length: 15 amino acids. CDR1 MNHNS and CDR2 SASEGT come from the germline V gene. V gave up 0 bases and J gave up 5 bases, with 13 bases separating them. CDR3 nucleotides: TGTGCCAGCAGTGAAGCGCCGGTCCCCCCGTATGGCTACACCTTC. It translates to CASSEAPVPPYGYTF.

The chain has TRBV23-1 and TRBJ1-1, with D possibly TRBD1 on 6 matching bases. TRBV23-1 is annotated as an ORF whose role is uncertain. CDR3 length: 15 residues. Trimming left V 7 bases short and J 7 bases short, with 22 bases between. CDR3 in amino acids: CASTHGGPSTFEAFF. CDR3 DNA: TGCGCCAGCACTCACGGGGGCCCCTCAACCTTTGAAGCTTTCTTT.

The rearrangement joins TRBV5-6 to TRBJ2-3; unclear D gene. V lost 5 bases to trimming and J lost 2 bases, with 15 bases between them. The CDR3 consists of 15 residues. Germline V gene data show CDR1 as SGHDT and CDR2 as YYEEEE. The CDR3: CASSSDGSYTDTQYF. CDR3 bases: TGTGCCAGCAGTTCGGACGGAAGTTACACAGATACGCAGTATTTT.

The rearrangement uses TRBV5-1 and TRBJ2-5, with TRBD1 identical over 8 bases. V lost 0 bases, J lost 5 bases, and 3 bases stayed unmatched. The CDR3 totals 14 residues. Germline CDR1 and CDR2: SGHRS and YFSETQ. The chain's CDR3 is CASSLARGPETQYF. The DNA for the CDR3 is TGCGCCAGCAGCTTGGCCAGGGGGCCGGAGACCCAGTACTTC.

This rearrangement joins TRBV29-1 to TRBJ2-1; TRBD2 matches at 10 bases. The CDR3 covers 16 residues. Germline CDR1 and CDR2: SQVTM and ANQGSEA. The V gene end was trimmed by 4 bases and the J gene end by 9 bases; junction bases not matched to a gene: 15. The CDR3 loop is CSVGRGSGGADGEQFF. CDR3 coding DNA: TGCAGCGTTGGTCGCGGGAGCGGGGGGGCCGACGGTGAGCAGTTCTTC.

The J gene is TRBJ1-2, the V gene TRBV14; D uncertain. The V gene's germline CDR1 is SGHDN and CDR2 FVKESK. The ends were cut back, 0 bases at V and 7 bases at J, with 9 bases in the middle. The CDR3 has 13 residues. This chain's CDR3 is CASSQDAVRGYTF. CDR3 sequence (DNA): TGTGCCAGCAGCCAAGATGCTGTTCGTGGCTACACCTTC.

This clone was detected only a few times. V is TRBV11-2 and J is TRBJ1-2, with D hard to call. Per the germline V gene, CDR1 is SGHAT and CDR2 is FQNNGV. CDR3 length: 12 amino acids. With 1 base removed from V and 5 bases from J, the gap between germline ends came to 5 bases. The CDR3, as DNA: TGTGCCAGCAGCTTAGGCGCATATGGCTACACCTTC. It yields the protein CASSLGAYGYTF.

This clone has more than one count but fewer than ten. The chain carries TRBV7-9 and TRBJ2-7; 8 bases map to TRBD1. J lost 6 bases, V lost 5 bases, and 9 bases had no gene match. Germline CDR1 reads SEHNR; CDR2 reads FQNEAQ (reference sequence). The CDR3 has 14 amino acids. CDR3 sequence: CASSAQGARTEQYF. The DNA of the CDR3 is TGTGCCAGCAGCGCCCAGGGGGCGCGAACCGAGCAGTACTTC.

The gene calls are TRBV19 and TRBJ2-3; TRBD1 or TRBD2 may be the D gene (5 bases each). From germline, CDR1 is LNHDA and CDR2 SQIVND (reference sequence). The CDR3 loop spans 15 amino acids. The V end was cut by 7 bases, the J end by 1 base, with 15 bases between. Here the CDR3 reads CASNNQRGRTDTQYF. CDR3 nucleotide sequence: TGTGCCAGTAACAATCAACGGGGCCGCACAGATACGCAGTATTTT.

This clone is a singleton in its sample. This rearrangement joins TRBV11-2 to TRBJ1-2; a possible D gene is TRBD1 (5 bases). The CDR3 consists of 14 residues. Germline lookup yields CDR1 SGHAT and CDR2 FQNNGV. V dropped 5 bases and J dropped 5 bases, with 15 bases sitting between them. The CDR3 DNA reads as TGTGCCAGCAGCCCGATTCGGGACGGATATGGCTACACCTTC. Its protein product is CASSPIRDGYGYTF.

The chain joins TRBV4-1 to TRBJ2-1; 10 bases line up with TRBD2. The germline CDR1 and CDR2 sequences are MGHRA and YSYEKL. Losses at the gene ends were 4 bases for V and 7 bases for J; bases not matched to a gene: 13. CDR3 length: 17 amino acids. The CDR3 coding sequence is TGCGCCAGCAGCCGAGGGGGACTAGCGTCAGTCGGGAATGAGCAGTTCTTC. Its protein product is CASSRGGLASVGNEQFF.

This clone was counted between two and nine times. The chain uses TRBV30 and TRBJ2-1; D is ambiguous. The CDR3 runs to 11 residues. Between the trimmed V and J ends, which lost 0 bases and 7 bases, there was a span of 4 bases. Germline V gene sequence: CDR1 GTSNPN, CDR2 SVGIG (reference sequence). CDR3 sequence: CAWSVPNEQFF. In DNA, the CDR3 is TGTGCCTGGAGTGTACCAAATGAGCAGTTCTTC. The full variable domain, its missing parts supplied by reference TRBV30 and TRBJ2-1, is SQTIHQWPATLVQPVGSPLSLECTVEGTSNPNLYWYRQAAGRGLQLLFYSVGIGQISSEVPQNLSASRPQDRQFILSSKKLLLSDSGFYLCAWSVPNEQFFGPGTRLTVL.

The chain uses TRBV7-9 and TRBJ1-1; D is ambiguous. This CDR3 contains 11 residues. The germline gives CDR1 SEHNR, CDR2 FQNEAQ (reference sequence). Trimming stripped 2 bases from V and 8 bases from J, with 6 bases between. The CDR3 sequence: CASSLQVEAFF. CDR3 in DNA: TGTGCCAGCAGCTTACAGGTCGAAGCTTTCTTT.

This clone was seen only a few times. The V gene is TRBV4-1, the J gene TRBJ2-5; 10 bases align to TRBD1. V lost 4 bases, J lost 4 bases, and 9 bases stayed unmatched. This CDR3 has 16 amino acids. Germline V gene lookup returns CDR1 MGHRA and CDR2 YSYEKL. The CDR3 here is CASSRGQTGGGETQYF. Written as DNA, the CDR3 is TGCGCCAGCAGCCGCGGCCAGACAGGGGGCGGAGAGACCCAGTACTTC.

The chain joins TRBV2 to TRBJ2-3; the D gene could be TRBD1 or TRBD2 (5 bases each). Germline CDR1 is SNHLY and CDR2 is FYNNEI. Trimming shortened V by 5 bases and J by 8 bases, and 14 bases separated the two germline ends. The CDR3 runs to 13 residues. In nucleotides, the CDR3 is TGTGCCAGCAGTTCCGGGACGCCGGGTACGCAGTATTTT. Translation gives CASSSGTPGTQYF.

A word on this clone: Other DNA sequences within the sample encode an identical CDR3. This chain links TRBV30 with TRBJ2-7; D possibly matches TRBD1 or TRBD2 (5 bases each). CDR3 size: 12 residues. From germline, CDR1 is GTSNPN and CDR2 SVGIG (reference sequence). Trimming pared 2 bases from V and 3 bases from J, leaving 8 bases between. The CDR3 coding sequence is TGTGCCTGGAGTAGGGACGGCTACGAGCAGTACTTC. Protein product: CAWSRDGYEQYF. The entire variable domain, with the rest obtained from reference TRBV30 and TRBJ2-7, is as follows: SQTIHQWPATLVQPVGSPLSLECTVEGTSNPNLYWYRQAAGRGLQLLFYSVGIGQISSEVPQNLSASRPQDRQFILSSKKLLLSDSGFYLCAWSRDGYEQYFGPGTRLTVT.